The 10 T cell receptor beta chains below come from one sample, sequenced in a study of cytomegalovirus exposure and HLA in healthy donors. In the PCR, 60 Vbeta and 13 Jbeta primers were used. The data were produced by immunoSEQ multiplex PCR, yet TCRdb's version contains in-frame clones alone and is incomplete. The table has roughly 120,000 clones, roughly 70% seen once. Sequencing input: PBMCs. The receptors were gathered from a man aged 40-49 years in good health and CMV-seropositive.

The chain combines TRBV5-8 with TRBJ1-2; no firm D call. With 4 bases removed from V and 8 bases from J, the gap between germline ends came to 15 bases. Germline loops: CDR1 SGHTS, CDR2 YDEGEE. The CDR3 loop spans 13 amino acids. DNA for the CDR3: TGTGCCAGCAGCCTAAGTGGGCCTGGGGGCTACACCTTC. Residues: CASSLSGPGGYTF.

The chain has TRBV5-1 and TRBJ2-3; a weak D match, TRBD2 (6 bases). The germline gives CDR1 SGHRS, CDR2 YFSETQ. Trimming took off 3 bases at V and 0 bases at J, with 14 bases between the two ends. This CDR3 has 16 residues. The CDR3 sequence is CASSSDGGFSTDTQYF. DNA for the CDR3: TGCGCCAGCAGCTCGGACGGAGGGTTTAGCACAGATACGCAGTATTTT.

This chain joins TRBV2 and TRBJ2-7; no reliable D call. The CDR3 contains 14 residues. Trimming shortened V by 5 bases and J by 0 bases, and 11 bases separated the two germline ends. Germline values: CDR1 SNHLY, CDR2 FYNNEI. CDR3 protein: CASSQGVFSYEQYF. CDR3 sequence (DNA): TGTGCCAGCAGTCAAGGTGTATTCTCCTACGAGCAGTACTTC.

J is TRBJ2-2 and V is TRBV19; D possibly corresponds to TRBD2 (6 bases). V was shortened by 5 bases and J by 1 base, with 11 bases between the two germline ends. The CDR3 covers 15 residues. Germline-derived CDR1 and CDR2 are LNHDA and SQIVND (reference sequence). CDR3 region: CASSLAGLNTGELFF. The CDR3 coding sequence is TGTGCCAGTAGTTTGGCGGGGTTGAACACCGGGGAGCTGTTTTTT.

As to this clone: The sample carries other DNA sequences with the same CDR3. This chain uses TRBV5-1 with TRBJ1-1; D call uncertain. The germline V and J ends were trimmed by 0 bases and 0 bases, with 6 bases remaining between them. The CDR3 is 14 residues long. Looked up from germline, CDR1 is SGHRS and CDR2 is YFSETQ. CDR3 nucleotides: TGCGCCAGCAGCTTGGGCGGGGTGAACACTGAAGCTTTCTTT. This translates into CASSLGGVNTEAFF.

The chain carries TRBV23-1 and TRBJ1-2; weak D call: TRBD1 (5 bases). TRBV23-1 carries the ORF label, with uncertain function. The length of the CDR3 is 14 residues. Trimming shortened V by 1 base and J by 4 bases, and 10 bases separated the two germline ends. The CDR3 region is CASSQFDRVYGYTF. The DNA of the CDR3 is TGCGCCAGCAGTCAATTTGACAGAGTCTATGGCTACACCTTC.

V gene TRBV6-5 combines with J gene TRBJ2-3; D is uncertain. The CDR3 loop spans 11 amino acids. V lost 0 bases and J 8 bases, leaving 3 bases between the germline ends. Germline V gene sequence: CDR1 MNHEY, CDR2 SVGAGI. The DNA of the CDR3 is TGTGCCAGCAGTTACTCGGCTACGCAGTATTTT. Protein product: CASSYSATQYF.

CDR3 residues: CASSTFGQSGNQPQHF. The CDR3 DNA reads TGTGCCAGTAGTACATTTGGACAGTCAGGCAATCAGCCCCAGCATTTT. The V call is TRBV19, the J call TRBJ1-5; perhaps TRBD1 as D (6 bases). CDR3 size: 16 residues. The germline gives CDR1 LNHDA, CDR2 SQIVND (reference sequence). V lost 4 bases and J lost 2, with 15 bases in between.

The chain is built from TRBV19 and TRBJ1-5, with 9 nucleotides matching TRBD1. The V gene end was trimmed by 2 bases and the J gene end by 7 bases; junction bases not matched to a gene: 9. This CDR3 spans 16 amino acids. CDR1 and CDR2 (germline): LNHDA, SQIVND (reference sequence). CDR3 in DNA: TGTGCCAGTAGTATATTAGGAGGACAGGGGAACCAGCCCCAGCATTTT. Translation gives CASSILGGQGNQPQHF. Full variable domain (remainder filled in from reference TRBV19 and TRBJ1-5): DGGITQSPKYLFRKEGQNVTLSCEQNLNHDAMYWYRQDPGQGLRLIYYSQIVNDFQKGDIAEGYSVSREKKESFPLTVTSAQKNPTAFYLCASSILGGQGNQPQHFGDGTRLSIL.

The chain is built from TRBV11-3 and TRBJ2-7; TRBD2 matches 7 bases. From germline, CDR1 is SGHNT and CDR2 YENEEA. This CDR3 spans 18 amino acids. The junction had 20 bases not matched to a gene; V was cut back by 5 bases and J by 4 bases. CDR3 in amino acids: CASSQTSLAEGLIYEQYF. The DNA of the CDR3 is TGTGCCAGCAGCCAGACTAGCTTAGCAGAGGGGCTGATTTACGAGCAGTACTTC. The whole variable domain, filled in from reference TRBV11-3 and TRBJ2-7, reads EAGVVQSPRYKIIEKKQPVAFWCNPISGHNTLYWYLQNLGQGPELLIRYENEEAVDDSQLPKDRFSAERLKGVDSTLKIQPAELGDSAVYLCASSQTSLAEGLIYEQYFGPGTRLTVT.